A selection of T cell receptor beta chains follows, all from one sample in a study of PD-L1 blockade in urothelial cancer. Data came from immunoSEQ multiplex PCR; TCRdb stores just in-frame clones and leaves some out. The table lists 40,000 to 60,000 clones, 70% to 80% of them singletons. Material: PBMCs, obtained around atezolizumab (anti-PD-L1) treatment. These receptors were taken from a man in his 70s with urothelial cancer. The CDR3 runs from the conserved cysteine through the conserved F or W. D genes are given only for firm matches. Clone size appears in some rows only: once, few, many, or a class for an expanded clone.

D,J,size,V,CDR3,DNA
TRBD1,TRBJ1-2,NA,TRBV5-1,CASSWTGGERIYGYTF,TGCGCCAGCAGCTGGACAGGGGGGGAGAGAATCTATGGCTACACCTTC
TRBD2,TRBJ2-2,NA,TRBV29-1,CSVLTSGGTGELFF,TGCAGCGTATTGACATCGGGGGGTACCGGGGAGCTGTTTTTT
TRBD2,TRBJ2-2,NA,TRBV6-6,CASSYLNGREGGELFF,TGTGCCAGCAGTTACCTTAACGGGAGGGAAGGCGGGGAGCTGTTTTTT
TRBD1,TRBJ2-5,NA,TRBV5-1,CASSLRQGAGETQYF,TGCGCCAGCAGCCTGCGACAGGGGGCGGGTGAGACCCAGTACTTC
TRBD2,TRBJ2-7,NA,TRBV19,CASRDYAYEQYF,TGTGCCAGCCGGGACTATGCCTACGAGCAGTACTTC
NA,TRBJ1-3,NA,TRBV28,CASSDRTPLGNTIYF,TGTGCCAGCAGTGACAGGACCCCCCTCGGAAACACCATATATTTT
NA,TRBJ2-6,few,TRBV10-3,CAISDNGSGANVLTF,TGTGCCATCAGTGACAACGGCTCTGGGGCCAACGTCCTGACTTTC
NA,TRBJ2-2,few,TRBV11-3,CASSPGVGAGELFF,TGTGCCAGCAGCCCAGGGGTAGGAGCCGGGGAGCTGTTTTTT
NA,TRBJ1-4,once,TRBV19,CASSEPPGEKLFF,TGTGCCAGTAGTGAACCCCCGGGGGAAAAACTGTTTTTT
TRBD2,TRBJ2-7,NA,TRBV11-2,CASRSWGGASGSYEQYF,TGTGCCAGCAGATCCTGGGGGGGGGCTAGCGGGAGCTACGAGCAGTACTTC
NA,TRBJ2-5,NA,TRBV15,CATSRGGGAQETQYF,TGTGCCACCAGCAGAGGAGGAGGGGCTCAAGAGACCCAGTACTTC
TRBD1,TRBJ1-3,NA,TRBV5-1,CASSPQGAGNTIYF,TGCGCCAGCAGCCCACAGGGGGCCGGAAACACCATATATTTT
TRBD2,TRBJ2-7,few,TRBV7-8,CASSSLTSGGSYEQYF,TGTGCCAGCAGCTCCTTGACTAGCGGGGGCTCCTACGAGCAGTACTTC
TRBD1,TRBJ1-4,NA,TRBV25-1,CASTRQGRAEKLFF,TGTGCCAGCACGAGACAGGGTCGGGCCGAAAAACTGTTTTTT
NA,TRBJ1-3,NA,TRBV5-4,CASSLGQGGNTIYF,TGTGCCAGCAGCTTGGGGCAGGGGGGAAACACCATATATTTT
TRBD1,TRBJ2-1,NA,TRBV19,CASRSGQGRSEQFF,TGTGCCAGTAGATCAGGACAGGGGCGGAGTGAGCAGTTCTTC